One sample yielded the 16 T cell receptor beta chains listed below, sequenced in a study of persistence of HIV-infected CD4 T cells. Lysates of CMV-infected fibroblasts at 10 ug/mL stimulated these cells. Responding CD4+ T cells were sorted by upregulation of both CD40 ligand and CD69. The libraries were made with immunoSEQ version 4 in survey mode. Sequencing was performed with immunoSEQ multiplex PCR; in TCRdb, only in-frame clones are kept and a portion is missing. In the table there are 15,000 to 20,000 clones, around 60% of which are singletons. These TCRs' antigens remain unknown. Sequenced material: CD4+ T cells sorted from PBMCs after approximately 20-hour stimulation, taken from a patient who received antiretroviral therapy. The receptors come from an adult woman with HIV who was CMV-seropositive.

The rearrangement uses TRBV19 and TRBJ1-1; no clear D gene. There are 14 residues in the CDR3. V was shortened by 2 bases and J by 0 bases, with 7 bases between the two germline ends. Germline CDR1 is LNHDA and CDR2 is SQIVND (reference sequence). The CDR3 reads CASSITDLNTEAFF. CDR3 bases: TGTGCCAGTAGTATAACGGATTTGAACACTGAAGCTTTCTTT.

In its sample, this clone was seen once. The chain uses TRBV9 and TRBJ1-5, with 8 bases aligning to TRBD1. CDR3 size: 13 residues. CDR1 and CDR2 (germline): SGDLS, YYNGEE. V was pared by 1 base and J by 8 bases, with 2 bases of the junction left unmatched. DNA for the CDR3: TGTGCCAGCAGCGTAACGGACAGGGAGCCCCAGCATTTT. It yields the protein CASSVTDREPQHF.

The chain recombines TRBV7-2 with TRBJ1-6; D call uncertain. This CDR3 is 16 amino acids long. V dropped 6 bases and J dropped 7 bases, with 19 bases sitting between them. Looked up from germline, CDR1 is SGHTA and CDR2 is FQGNSA. This CDR3 is CASSIVSGSDNSPLHF. CDR3 DNA sequence: TGTGCCAGCAGTATTGTTTCCGGAAGTGACAATTCACCCCTCCACTTT.

This chain joins TRBV5-1 and TRBJ2-7, with TRBD1 as a possible D gene (6 bases). The CDR3 is 15 amino acids. Germline assignment: CDR1 SGHRS and CDR2 YFSETQ. V shed 2 bases and J shed 2 bases, with 14 bases lying between them. CDR3 bases: TGCGCCAGCAGCTTCGGTCAGGGGCCTGCCTACGAGCAGTACGTC. Protein sequence: CASSFGQGPAYEQYV.

The gene calls are TRBV7-9 and TRBJ1-2, with TRBD1 as a possible D gene (6 bases). V lost 6 bases to trimming and J lost 8 bases, with 22 bases between them. This CDR3 has 15 residues. The germline CDR1 and CDR2 sequences are SEHNR and FQNEAQ (reference sequence). CDR3 DNA sequence: TGTGCCAGCAGTGACACAACCGCACAGGGAGAAGGCTACACCTTC. Translation gives CASSDTTAQGEGYTF.

The gene calls are TRBV18 and TRBJ2-1; tentative D call: TRBD2 (5 bases). The CDR3 totals 13 residues. Germline V CDR1 and CDR2: KGHSH, LQKENI. With 3 bases removed from V and 6 bases from J, the gap between germline ends came to 9 bases. The CDR3 region has the DNA TGTGCCAGCTCACCTCCGGCGGGCAATGAGCAGTTCTTC. Its translation is CASSPPAGNEQFF.

This clone appeared a single time. The chain employs TRBV27 and TRBJ2-7, with TRBD2 matching 7 bases. Trimming at V came to 5 bases and at J to 4 bases, leaving 5 bases not matched to a gene. This CDR3 is built from 13 residues. Germline loops: CDR1 MNHEY, CDR2 SMNVEV (reference sequence). CDR3 sequence (DNA): TGTGCCAGCAGTGCAAGGGAGGGGTACGAGCAGTACTTC. Amino acids: CASSAREGYEQYF.

This clone is labeled medium-sized (0.01 to 0.1%). The V call is TRBV6-5, the J call TRBJ1-1; D not certain. The CDR3 runs to 13 residues. CDR1 MNHEY and CDR2 SVGAGI come from the germline V gene. Trimming stripped 8 bases from V and 4 bases from J, with 14 bases between. Here the CDR3 DNA reads TGTGCCAGCCGGCCAGCGGGCGTCACTGAAGCTTTCTTT. Translated: CASRPAGVTEAFF.

This clone was counted between two and nine times. V usage is TRBV7-2 and J usage is TRBJ2-1; D possibly corresponds to TRBD1 (6 bases). Per the germline V gene, CDR1 is SGHTA and CDR2 is FQGNSA. V lost 5 bases, J lost 6 bases, and 14 bases lay in between. The CDR3 is 14 amino acids. CDR3 sequence: CASSNTFRGNEQFF. CDR3 nucleotides: TGTGCCAGCAGCAATACCTTCAGGGGCAATGAGCAGTTCTTC.

The chain carries TRBV6-2 or TRBV6-3 and TRBJ2-3; unclear D gene. The CDR3 consists of 14 residues. Germline V lookup: CDR1 MNHEY, CDR2 SVGEGT. Between the trimmed V and J ends, which lost 4 bases and 6 bases, there was a span of 14 bases. CDR3 loop: CASSSFMLGDTQYF. The CDR3 bases are TGTGCCAGCAGTTCCTTTATGTTGGGTGATACGCAGTATTTT.

The chain uses TRBV5-1 and TRBJ2-2, with 9 nucleotides matching TRBD1. V shed 4 bases, J shed 7 bases, and the junction held 8 bases outside the gene matches. CDR3 length: 15 amino acids. Germline-derived CDR1 and CDR2 are SGHRS and YFSETQ. CDR3 in DNA: TGCGCCAGCAGCGGCAAACAGGGGGCGATCGGGGAGCTGTTTTTT. Translation gives CASSGKQGAIGELFF. The whole variable domain, filled in from reference TRBV5-1 and TRBJ2-2, reads KAGVTQTPRYLIKTRGQQVTLSCSPISGHRSVSWYQQTPGQGLQFLFEYFSETQRNKGNFPGRFSGRQFSNSRSEMNVSTLELGDSALYLCASSGKQGAIGELFFGEGSRLTVL.

A few counts support this clone. The rearrangement uses TRBV9 and TRBJ1-4, with D uncertain. The germline gives CDR1 SGDLS, CDR2 YYNGEE. The CDR3 runs 15 residues. The V and J ends lost 4 bases and 2 bases respectively, with 12 bases between them. CDR3 nucleotides: TGTGCCAGCAGCCCCCGTGGCGGTACTAATGAAAAACTGTTTTTT. It specifies CASSPRGGTNEKLFF. Complete variable domain (other parts from reference TRBV9 and TRBJ1-4): DSGVTQTPKHLITATGQRVTLRCSPRSGDLSVYWYQQSLDQGLQFLIQYYNGEERAKGNILERFSAQQFPDLHSELNLSSLELGDSALYFCASSPRGGTNEKLFFGSGTQLSVL.

V and J are TRBV2 and TRBJ1-1; D is ambiguous. The CDR3 spans 11 residues. Germline V lookup: CDR1 SNHLY, CDR2 FYNNEI. Trimming stripped 6 bases from V and 7 bases from J, with 9 bases between. The CDR3 reads CASSTDIEAFF. CDR3 bases: TGTGCCAGCAGCACAGACATTGAAGCTTTCTTT.

This rearrangement joins TRBV5-1 to TRBJ2-3, with D perhaps matching TRBD1 or TRBD2 (5 bases each). CDR1 and CDR2 from the germline V gene are SGHRS and YFSETQ. V was shortened by 4 bases and J by 0 bases, with 18 bases between the two germline ends. The CDR3 is 17 amino acids. As DNA, the CDR3 is TGCGCCAGCAGCGTGGACCCCGGGGCTAGCAGCACAGATACGCAGTATTTT. This sequence encodes CASSVDPGASSTDTQYF.

The chain links TRBV7-2 to TRBJ2-7; the D is unclear. From germline, CDR1 is SGHTA and CDR2 FQGNSA. CDR3 length: 14 amino acids. The V end was cut by 1 base, the J end by 6 bases, with 13 bases between. The CDR3 reads CASSLVSDKAEQYF. CDR3 sequence (DNA): TGTGCCAGCAGCTTAGTGTCCGACAAGGCCGAGCAGTACTTC.

The V gene is TRBV14, the J gene TRBJ2-7, with a tentative D call TRBD2 (5 bases). Between the trimmed V and J ends, which lost 1 base and 7 bases, there was a span of 11 bases. The CDR3 runs 13 residues. Germline lookup yields CDR1 SGHDN and CDR2 FVKESK. Here the CDR3 reads CASSQVPRREQYF. In DNA form, the CDR3 reads TGTGCCAGCAGCCAAGTCCCGAGGAGGGAGCAGTACTTC.